This T cell receptor (beta chain) was identified during a study of beta chain features in type 1 diabetes. This clone was counted between two and nine times. TCRB transcripts that were expressed got sequenced, as all of the isolated RNA had been reverse transcribed. Sequencing used immunoSEQ multiplex PCR; TCRdb keeps in-frame clones, though not all of them. The data contain roughly 240,000 clones, approximately 14% of them singletons. This CDR3 has 14 residues. CDR1 LNHDA and CDR2 SQIVND come from the germline V gene (reference sequence). The junction had 5 bases not matched to a gene; V was cut back by 2 bases and J by 5 bases.

The chain employs TRBV19 and TRBJ2-7; 8 nucleotides match TRBD1. This TCR derives from a woman in her forties in good health. Sequencing used naive CD4+ T cells from blood. Here the CDR3 reads CASSIQGAHHEQYF. CDR3 DNA: TGTGCCAGTAGTATACAGGGGGCGCATCACGAGCAGTACTTC.